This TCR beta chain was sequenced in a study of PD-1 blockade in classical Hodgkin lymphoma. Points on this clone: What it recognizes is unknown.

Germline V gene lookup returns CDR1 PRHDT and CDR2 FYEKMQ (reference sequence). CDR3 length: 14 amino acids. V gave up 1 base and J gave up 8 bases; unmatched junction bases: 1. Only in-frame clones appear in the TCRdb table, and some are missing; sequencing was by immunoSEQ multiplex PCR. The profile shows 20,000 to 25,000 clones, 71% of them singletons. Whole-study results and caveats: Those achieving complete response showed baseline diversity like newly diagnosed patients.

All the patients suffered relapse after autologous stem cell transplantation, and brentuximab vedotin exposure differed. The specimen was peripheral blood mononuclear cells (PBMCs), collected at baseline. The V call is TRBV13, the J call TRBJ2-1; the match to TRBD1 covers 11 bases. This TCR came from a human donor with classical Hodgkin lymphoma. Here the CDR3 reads CASSLAGQGDEQFF. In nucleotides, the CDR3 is TGTGCCAGCAGCTTAGCGGGACAGGGGGATGAGCAGTTCTTC. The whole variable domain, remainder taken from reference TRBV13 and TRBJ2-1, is AAGVIQSPRHLIKEKRETATLKCYPIPRHDTVYWYQQGPGQDPQFLISFYEKMQSDKGSIPDRFSAQQFSDYHSELNMSSLELGDSALYFCASSLAGQGDEQFFGPGTRLTVL.